The source of this T cell receptor beta chain is a study of shared clonotypes between healthy human individuals. At the level of the study: CD4 naive cells filled three plates per donor, CD4 memory three, CD8 naive two and CD8 memory one.

The test was conducted at deep level. Clones were sequenced by immunoSEQ multiplex PCR, and TCRdb holds only the in-frame ones, with some missing. The table has around 610,000 clones, around 96% seen once. Concerning this clone: Its antigen is unidentified.

Germline V gene sequence: CDR1 MNHNY, CDR2 SVGAGI (reference sequence). This CDR3 is 14 amino acids long. J was trimmed by 1 base and V by 8 bases; bases with no gene match: 2. Terminally differentiated effector memory CD45RA+ cells were excluded by CCR7 positive selection of CD45RO-negative cells. Whole-study results and caveats: The researchers took only blood, and tissue repertoires probably look different. Generally, naive subsets came out with larger estimated richness than memory subsets.

Material: naive CD8+ T cells sorted from blood. This clonotype was obtained from a woman aged 25 to 45 in good health. The V gene is TRBV6-6, the J gene TRBJ2-2; 9 bases align to TRBD2. The CDR3 loop is CASETSGNTGELFF. The CDR3 nucleotides read TGTGCCAGCGAGACTAGCGGGAACACCGGGGAGCTGTTTTTT.